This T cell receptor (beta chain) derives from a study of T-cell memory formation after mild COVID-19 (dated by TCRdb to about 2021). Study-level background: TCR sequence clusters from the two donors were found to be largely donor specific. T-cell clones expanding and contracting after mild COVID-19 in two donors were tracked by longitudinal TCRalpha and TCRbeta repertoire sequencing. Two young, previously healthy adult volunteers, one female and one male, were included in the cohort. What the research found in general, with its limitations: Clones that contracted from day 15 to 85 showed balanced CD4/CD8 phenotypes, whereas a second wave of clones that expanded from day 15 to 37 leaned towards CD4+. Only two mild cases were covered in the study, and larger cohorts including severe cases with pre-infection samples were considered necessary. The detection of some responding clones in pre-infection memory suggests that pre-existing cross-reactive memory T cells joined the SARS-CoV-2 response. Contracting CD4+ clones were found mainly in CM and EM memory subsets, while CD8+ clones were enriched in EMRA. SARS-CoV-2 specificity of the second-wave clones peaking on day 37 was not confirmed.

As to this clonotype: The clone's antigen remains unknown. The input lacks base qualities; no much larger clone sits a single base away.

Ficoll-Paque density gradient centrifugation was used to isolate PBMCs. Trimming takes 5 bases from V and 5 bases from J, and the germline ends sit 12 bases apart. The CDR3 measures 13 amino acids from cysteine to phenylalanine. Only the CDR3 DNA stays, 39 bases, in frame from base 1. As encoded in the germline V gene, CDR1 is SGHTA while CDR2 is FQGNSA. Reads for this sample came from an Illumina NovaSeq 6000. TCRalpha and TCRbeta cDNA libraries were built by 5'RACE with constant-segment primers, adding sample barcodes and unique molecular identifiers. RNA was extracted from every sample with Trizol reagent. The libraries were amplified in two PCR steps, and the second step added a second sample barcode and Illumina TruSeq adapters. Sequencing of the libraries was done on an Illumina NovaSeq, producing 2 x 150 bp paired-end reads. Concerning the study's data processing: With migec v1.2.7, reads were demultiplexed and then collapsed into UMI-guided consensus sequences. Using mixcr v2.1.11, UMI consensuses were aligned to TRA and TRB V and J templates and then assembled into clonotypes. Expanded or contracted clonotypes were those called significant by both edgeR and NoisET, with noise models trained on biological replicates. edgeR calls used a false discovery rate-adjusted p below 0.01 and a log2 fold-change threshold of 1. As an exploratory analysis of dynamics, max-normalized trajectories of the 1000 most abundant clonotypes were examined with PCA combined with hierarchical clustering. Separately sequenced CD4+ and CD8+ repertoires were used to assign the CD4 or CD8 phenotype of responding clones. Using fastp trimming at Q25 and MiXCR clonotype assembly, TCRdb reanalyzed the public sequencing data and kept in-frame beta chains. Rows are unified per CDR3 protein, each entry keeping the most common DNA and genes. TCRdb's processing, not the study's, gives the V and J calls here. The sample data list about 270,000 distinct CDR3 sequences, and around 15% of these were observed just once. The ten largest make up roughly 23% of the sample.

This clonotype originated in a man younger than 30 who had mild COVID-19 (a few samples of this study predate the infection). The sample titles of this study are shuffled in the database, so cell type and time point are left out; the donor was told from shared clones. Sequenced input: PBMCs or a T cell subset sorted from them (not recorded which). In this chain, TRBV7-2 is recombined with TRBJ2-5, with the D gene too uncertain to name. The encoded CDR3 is CASSRAHGETQYF. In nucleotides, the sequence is TGTGCCAGCAGCCGGGCCCACGGGGAGACCCAGTACTTC.